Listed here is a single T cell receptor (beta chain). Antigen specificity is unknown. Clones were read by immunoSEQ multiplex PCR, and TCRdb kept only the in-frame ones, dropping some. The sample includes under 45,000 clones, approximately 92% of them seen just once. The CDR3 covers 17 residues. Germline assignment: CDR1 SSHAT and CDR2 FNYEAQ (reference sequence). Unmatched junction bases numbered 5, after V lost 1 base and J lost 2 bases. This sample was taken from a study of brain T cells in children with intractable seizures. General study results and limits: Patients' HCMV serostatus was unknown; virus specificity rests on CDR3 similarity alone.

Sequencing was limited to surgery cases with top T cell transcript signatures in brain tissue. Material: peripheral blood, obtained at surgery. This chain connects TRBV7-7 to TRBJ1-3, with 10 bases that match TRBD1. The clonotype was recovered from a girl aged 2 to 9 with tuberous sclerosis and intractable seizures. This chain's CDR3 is CASSLEGTGVAGNTIYF. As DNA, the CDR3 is TGTGCCAGCAGCTTAGAAGGGACAGGGGTAGCTGGAAACACCATATATTTT.